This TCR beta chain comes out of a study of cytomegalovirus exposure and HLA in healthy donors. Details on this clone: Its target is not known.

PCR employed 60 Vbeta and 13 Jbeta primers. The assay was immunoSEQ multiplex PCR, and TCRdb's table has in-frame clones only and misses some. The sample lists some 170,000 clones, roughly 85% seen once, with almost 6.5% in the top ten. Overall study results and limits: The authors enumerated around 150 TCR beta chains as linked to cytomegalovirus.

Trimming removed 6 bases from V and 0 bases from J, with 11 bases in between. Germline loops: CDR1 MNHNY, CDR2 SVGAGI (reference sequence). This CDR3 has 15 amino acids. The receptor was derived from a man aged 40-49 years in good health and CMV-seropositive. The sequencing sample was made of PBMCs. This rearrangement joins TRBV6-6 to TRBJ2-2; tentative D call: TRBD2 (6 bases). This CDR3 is CASRRDSPNTGELFF. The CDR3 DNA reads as TGTGCCAGCAGGCGGGACTCTCCGAACACCGGGGAGCTGTTTTTT.